The 11 T cell receptor beta chains in this list originate from one sample, sequenced in a study of T cells in localized non-small cell lung cancer (dated by TCRdb to 2018 to 2021). Library preparation employed the immunoSEQ multiplex PCR assay. TCRdb retrieved this table from immuneACCESS and kept in-frame rearrangements only. Not all clones are present; in checked studies, unresolved V genes account for under half, and no reason is known for the remainder. The sample yields more than 20,000 clones; 86% were counted once. Clones ranked in the top ten supply 11% to 15% of the sample. The source was peripheral blood, collected before any cancer treatment. Every receptor here comes from a female donor at least 60 years old with stage I lung adenocarcinoma.

The chain employs TRBV5-1 and TRBJ1-1, with 7 positions matching TRBD1. V shed 1 base, J shed 3 bases, and the junction held 0 bases outside the gene matches. The CDR3 is 13 residues long. In germline, CDR1 is SGHRS, CDR2 YFSETQ. The CDR3: CASSLTGDTEAFF. The CDR3, as DNA: TGCGCCAGCAGCTTGACAGGGGACACTGAAGCTTTCTTT.

The chain joins TRBV7-8 to TRBJ2-2; possible D gene TRBD1, 5 bases. V lost 0 bases and J lost 6, with 5 bases in between. This CDR3 is 13 amino acids long. CDR1 SGHVS and CDR2 FQNEAQ come from the germline V gene. The CDR3 here is CASSLAGAGELFF. In nucleotides, the CDR3 is TGTGCCAGCAGCTTAGCAGGGGCCGGGGAGCTGTTTTTT.

The chain uses TRBV30 and TRBJ1-1; D is unresolved. Germline values: CDR1 GTSNPN, CDR2 SVGIG (reference sequence). V lost 0 bases and J lost 4, with 15 bases in between. The CDR3 loop spans 15 amino acids. CDR3 sequence (DNA): TGTGCCTGGAGTGTTTCACCGGGCTTGTCCACTGAAGCTTTCTTT. Translated, it gives CAWSVSPGLSTEAFF.

The V and J genes are TRBV4-1 and TRBJ2-7; possible D gene TRBD1, 5 bases. This CDR3 is built from 15 residues. CDR1 is MGHRA and CDR2 is YSYEKL in the germline V gene. The germline V and J ends were trimmed by 0 bases and 3 bases, with 12 bases remaining between them. CDR3 amino acids: CASSQDQDSLYEQYF. In DNA, the CDR3 is TGCGCCAGCAGCCAAGACCAAGACAGCCTCTACGAGCAGTACTTC.

This rearrangement joins TRBV5-4 to TRBJ1-3; 7 bases match TRBD1. With 4 bases clipped from V and 0 bases from J, the junction kept 10 bases outside the gene matches. The CDR3 is made up of 17 amino acids. Germline assignment: CDR1 SGHNT and CDR2 YYREEE (reference sequence). As DNA, the CDR3 is TGTGCCAGCAGCAAACGACAGGGTCTATCCTCTGGAAACACCATATATTTT. Translation: CASSKRQGLSSGNTIYF.

Here the CDR3 DNA reads TGTGCCAGCAGTGATACGGCAGGGCGGGAGACCCAGTACTTC. Protein: CASSDTAGRETQYF. The chain uses TRBV6-1 and TRBJ2-5, with a tentative D call TRBD1 (5 bases). Germline V gene lookup returns CDR1 MNHNS and CDR2 SASEGT. V shed 3 bases and J shed 5 bases, with 13 bases lying between them. The CDR3 loop spans 14 amino acids.

This chain links TRBV14 with TRBJ1-4; no clear D gene. Germline V CDR1 and CDR2: SGHDN, FVKESK. The CDR3 totals 14 residues. V was cut by 1 base and J by 1 base, with 4 bases left in between. CDR3: CASSQVLTNEKLFF. CDR3 coding DNA: TGTGCCAGCAGCCAAGTATTAACTAATGAAAAACTGTTTTTT.

This chain uses TRBV10-3 with TRBJ1-2; 7 nucleotides match TRBD1. This CDR3 comprises 16 residues. Germline V gene data show CDR1 as ENHRY and CDR2 as SYGVKD. Trimming cost V 10 bases and J 4 bases; bases outside gene matches: 18. The CDR3 DNA reads TGTGCCACCGCAGACAGGGCCCAGATAAGTTCCTATGGCTACACCTTC. Encoded protein: CATADRAQISSYGYTF.

This sequence joins TRBV21-1 and TRBJ1-5; the table's D call, TRBD1, was not checked against the DNA. TRBV21-1 is designated a pseudogene. The CDR3 has 17 amino acids. The CDR3 sequence: CASSKAAGQRINQPQHF. The DNA of the CDR3 is TGTGCCAGCAGCAAAGCCGCGGGACAGCGAATAAATCAGCCCCAGCATTTT.

The chain employs TRBV30 and TRBJ1-4; 8 bases map to TRBD1. The CDR3 is 16 residues long. Trimming took 3 bases from V and 10 from J; bases not matched to a gene: 16. CDR1 is GTSNPN, CDR2 SVGIG, per germline (reference sequence). In nucleotides, the CDR3 is TGTGCCTGGAGCGTTAGAGGAGGACAGGGTCGGCGAAAACTGTTTTTT. Its protein is CAWSVRGGQGRRKLFF.

This chain links TRBV6-5 with TRBJ1-1, with unresolved D. Germline V lookup: CDR1 MNHEY, CDR2 SVGAGI. The CDR3 runs to 14 residues. V was shortened by 2 bases and J by 4 bases, with 11 bases between the two germline ends. CDR3 nucleotide sequence: TGTGCCAGCAGTTACAATGGCGGCATCACTGAAGCTTTCTTT. Its translation is CASSYNGGITEAFF.